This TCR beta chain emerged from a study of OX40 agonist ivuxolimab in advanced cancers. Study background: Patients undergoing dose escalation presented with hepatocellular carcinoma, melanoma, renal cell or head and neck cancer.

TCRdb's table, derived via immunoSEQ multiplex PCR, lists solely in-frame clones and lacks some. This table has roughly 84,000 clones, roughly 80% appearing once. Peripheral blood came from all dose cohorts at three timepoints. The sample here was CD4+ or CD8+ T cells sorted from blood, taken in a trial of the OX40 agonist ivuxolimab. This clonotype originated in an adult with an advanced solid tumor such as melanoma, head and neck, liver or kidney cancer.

CDR3 region: CASSFGAGVIGELFF. For the CDR3, the DNA is TGCGCCAGCAGCTTCGGAGCGGGGGTGATAGGGGAGCTGTTTTTT. This sequence joins TRBV5-1 and TRBJ2-2; the match to TRBD2 covers 8 bases. V lost 2 bases to trimming and J lost 8 bases; unmatched junction nucleotides: 8. This CDR3 contains 15 residues. Germline CDR1 is SGHRS and CDR2 is YFSETQ.